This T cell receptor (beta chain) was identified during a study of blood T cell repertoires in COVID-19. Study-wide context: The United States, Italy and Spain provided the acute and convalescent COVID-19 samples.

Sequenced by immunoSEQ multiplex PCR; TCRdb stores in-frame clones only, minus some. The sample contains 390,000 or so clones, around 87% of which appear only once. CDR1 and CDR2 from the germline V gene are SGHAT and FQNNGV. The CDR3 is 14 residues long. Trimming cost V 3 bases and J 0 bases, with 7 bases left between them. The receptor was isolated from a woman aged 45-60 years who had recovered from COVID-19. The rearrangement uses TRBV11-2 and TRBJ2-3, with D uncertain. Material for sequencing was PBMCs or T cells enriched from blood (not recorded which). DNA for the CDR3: TGTGCCAGCAGCTTCTCCGGTAGCACAGATACGCAGTATTTT. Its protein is CASSFSGSTDTQYF.